A single sample gave rise to the 9 T cell receptor beta chains below, sequenced in a study of blood T cell repertoires in COVID-19. Some clones are missing from TCRdb's copy, which holds only in-frame ones; the method was immunoSEQ multiplex PCR. The table lists 160,000 or so clones, about four fifths of them singletons. The sequenced sample consisted of peripheral blood. Receptors were obtained from a man in his sixties or seventies with active or convalescent COVID-19.

The chain couples TRBV6-4 to TRBJ1-2, with D possibly being TRBD1 (6 bases). CDR1 is MRHNA, CDR2 SNTAGT, per germline. This CDR3 is 15 amino acids long. V shed 4 bases and J shed 4 bases, with 16 bases lying between them. The CDR3 protein is CASSAGGGAGYGYTF. For the CDR3, the DNA is TGTGCCAGCAGTGCCGGTGGGGGGGCTGGCTATGGCTACACCTTC.

This clone appeared once. The V call is TRBV5-1, the J call TRBJ1-1; TRBD1 aligns across 7 bases. Germline V gene data show CDR1 as SGHRS and CDR2 as YFSETQ. The ends lost 1 base at V and 3 bases at J; junction bases unmatched: 3. This CDR3 is 14 amino acids long. CDR3 amino acids: CASSLPGQYTEAFF. The DNA of the CDR3 is TGCGCCAGCAGCTTGCCGGGACAGTACACTGAAGCTTTCTTT.

The V call is TRBV12-1, the J call TRBJ1-2; the table's D call, TRBD1, was not checked against the DNA. TRBV12-1 is a pseudogene locus. The CDR3 runs 22 residues. The CDR3 protein is CASSFYPVEPGQALGTDYGYTF. The CDR3 region has the DNA TGTGCCAGCAGCTTCTACCCAGTCGAACCGGGACAGGCGTTAGGGACCGACTATGGCTACACCTTC.

V usage is TRBV7-9 and J usage is TRBJ2-5, with D perhaps matching TRBD1 (5 bases). The V and J ends lost 4 bases and 3 bases respectively, with 15 bases between them. The CDR3 has 15 amino acids. Germline loops: CDR1 SEHNR, CDR2 FQNEAQ (reference sequence). The CDR3 here is CASSSPDSPEETQYF. The CDR3 DNA sequence: TGTGCCAGCAGCTCCCCCGACAGTCCAGAAGAGACCCAGTACTTC.

V usage is TRBV12-3 or TRBV12-4 and J usage is TRBJ2-7; 9 positions agree with TRBD1. With V trimmed by 5 bases and J by 5 bases, 1 base remained unmatched. CDR3 length: 12 residues. CDR3 bases: TGTGCCAGCAGTGGGGACAGGGACGAGCAGTACTTC. Its protein is CASSGDRDEQYF.

The chain links TRBV5-1 to TRBJ1-1; tentatively, D is TRBD1 (5 bases). V was shortened by 1 base and J by 5 bases, with 12 bases between the two germline ends. CDR1 is SGHRS, CDR2 YFSETQ, per germline. The CDR3 totals 14 residues. CDR3 bases: TGCGCCAGCAGCTTGTGGGGTGACAGTACTGAAGCTTTCTTT. This gives the protein CASSLWGDSTEAFF.

V gene TRBV18 combines with J gene TRBJ1-1; D might be TRBD1 (5 bases). CDR1 and CDR2 (germline): KGHSH, LQKENI. The CDR3 length is 16 residues. Between the trimmed V and J ends, which lost 2 bases and 0 bases, there was a span of 13 bases. CDR3 nucleotides: TGTGCCAGCTCACCATCCGGTGGGGGGTTGAACACTGAAGCTTTCTTT. Translating gives CASSPSGGGLNTEAFF.

The rearrangement uses TRBV5-6 and TRBJ1-4, with 7 nucleotides matching TRBD1. V shed 2 bases and J 5 bases; nucleotides not matched to a gene: 3. In germline, CDR1 is SGHDT, CDR2 YYEEEE. The CDR3 spans 14 residues. The CDR3 reads CASSFQGVNEKLFF. DNA of the CDR3: TGTGCCAGCAGCTTTCAGGGGGTCAATGAAAAACTGTTTTTT.

CDR3 loop: CASSSGQGGNYGYTF. DNA of the CDR3: TGCGCCAGCAGCTCCGGACAGGGGGGCAACTATGGCTACACCTTC. The chain carries TRBV5-1 and TRBJ1-2; TRBD1 aligns across 10 bases. Germline V gene lookup returns CDR1 SGHRS and CDR2 YFSETQ. The J segment lost 2 bases and the V segment lost 3 bases, leaving 4 bases of the junction unmatched. This CDR3 is 15 amino acids long.